Below, 6 T cell receptor beta chains from the same sample are listed, as sequenced in a study of T cell responses to AZD1222 COVID-19 vaccine. Clones were sequenced by immunoSEQ multiplex PCR, and TCRdb holds only the in-frame ones, with some missing. This table has about 97,000 clones, around 89% appearing once. This material consisted of peripheral blood, taken on day 0 of AZD1222 vaccination. All receptors derive from an adult in good health.

The chain is built from TRBV28 and TRBJ2-7; 8 nucleotides align to TRBD1. The CDR3 runs to 14 residues. Germline V lookup: CDR1 MDHEN, CDR2 SYDVKM. With V trimmed by 7 bases and J by 4 bases, 9 bases remained unmatched. CDR3 protein: CASTTRTGLYEQYF. In DNA, the CDR3 is TGTGCCAGCACCACGCGGACAGGGTTGTACGAGCAGTACTTC.

The chain links TRBV19 to TRBJ2-3, with unresolved D. The V end was cut by 2 bases, the J end by 2 bases, with 8 bases between. The CDR3 is made up of 14 amino acids. Per germline, CDR1 LNHDA and CDR2 SQIVND (reference sequence). CDR3 residues: CASSIQTNTDTQYF. The CDR3 nucleotides are TGTGCCAGTAGTATACAGACAAACACAGATACGCAGTATTTT.

The chain joins TRBV9 to TRBJ1-2; 9 nucleotides line up with TRBD1. CDR1 and CDR2 from the germline V gene are SGDLS and YYNGEE. The V and J ends lost 3 bases and 5 bases, in that order; junction bases with no gene match: 11. This CDR3 comprises 16 residues. The CDR3 DNA follows: TGTGCCAGCAGCGACCACTCACAGGGGGCCAAATATGGCTACACCTTC. As protein: CASSDHSQGAKYGYTF.

The chain recombines TRBV7-3 with TRBJ2-3, with 8 bases lining up with TRBD1. With V trimmed by 3 bases and J by 4 bases, 3 bases remained unmatched. Germline V gene data show CDR1 as SGHTA and CDR2 as FQGTGA. The CDR3 has 14 amino acids. Here the CDR3 DNA reads TGTGCCAGCAGCTTCAGGGGGCCGGCAGATACGCAGTATTTT. It specifies CASSFRGPADTQYF.

The chain links TRBV4-1 to TRBJ2-7, with TRBD2 matching 8 bases. Unmatched junction bases numbered 5, after V lost 1 base and J lost 3 bases. The CDR3 totals 15 residues. Germline CDR1 MGHRA, CDR2 YSYEKL. The CDR3 DNA reads TGCGCCAGCAGCCAAGTACTAGCGGACTTCTACGAGCAGTACTTC. Protein sequence: CASSQVLADFYEQYF.

V gene TRBV5-1 combines with J gene TRBJ1-1; no definite D call. The CDR3 totals 14 residues. Germline CDR1 is SGHRS and CDR2 is YFSETQ. V was cut by 4 bases and J by 0 bases, with 10 bases left in between. The chain's CDR3 is CASSPQGLNTEAFF. DNA for the CDR3: TGCGCCAGCAGCCCACAAGGGTTGAACACTGAAGCTTTCTTT.